This T cell receptor (beta chain) was captured in a study of cytomegalovirus exposure and HLA in healthy donors. Germline-derived CDR1 and CDR2 are MNHNS and SASEGT. With V trimmed by 4 bases and J by 2 bases, 8 bases remained unmatched. The CDR3 length is 16 residues. 13 Jbeta primers and 60 Vbeta primers were used for the PCR. Assay used: immunoSEQ multiplex PCR; TCRdb lists only in-frame clones, some missing. The sample includes roughly 67,000 clones, roughly 80% of them seen just once. The J gene is TRBJ2-1, the V gene TRBV6-1; TRBD1 matches 7 bases. The sequence was obtained from a man in his sixties in good health and CMV-seropositive. The sample was PBMCs. CDR3 residues: CASSGSGQLAYNEQFF. DNA for the CDR3: TGTGCCAGCAGTGGGTCGGGACAGCTTGCCTACAATGAGCAGTTCTTC.